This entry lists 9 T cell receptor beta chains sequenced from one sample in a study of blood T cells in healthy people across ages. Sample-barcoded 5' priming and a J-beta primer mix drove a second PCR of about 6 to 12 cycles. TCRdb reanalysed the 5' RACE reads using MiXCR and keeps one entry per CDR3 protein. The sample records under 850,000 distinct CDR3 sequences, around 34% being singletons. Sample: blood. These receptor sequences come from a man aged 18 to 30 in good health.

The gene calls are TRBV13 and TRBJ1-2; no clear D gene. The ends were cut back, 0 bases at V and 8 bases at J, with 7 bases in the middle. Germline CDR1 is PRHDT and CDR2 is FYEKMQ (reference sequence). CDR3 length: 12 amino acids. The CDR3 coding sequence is TGTGCCAGCAGCTTAGGAACGGTCGGCTACACCTTC. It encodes CASSLGTVGYTF.

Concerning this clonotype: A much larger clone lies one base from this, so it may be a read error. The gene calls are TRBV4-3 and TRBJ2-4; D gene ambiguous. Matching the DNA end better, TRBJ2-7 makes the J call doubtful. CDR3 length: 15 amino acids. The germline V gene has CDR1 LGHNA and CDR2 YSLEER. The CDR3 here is CASSQGRTAAYEQYF. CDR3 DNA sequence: TGCGCCAGCAGCCAAGGAAGAACAGCCGCCTACGAGCAGTACTTC.

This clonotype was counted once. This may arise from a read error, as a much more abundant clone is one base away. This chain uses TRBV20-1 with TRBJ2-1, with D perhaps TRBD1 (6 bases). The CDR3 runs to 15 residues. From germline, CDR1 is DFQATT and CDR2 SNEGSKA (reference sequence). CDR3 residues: CSATDSQSSYDEQFF. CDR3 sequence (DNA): TGCAGTGCTACGGACAGCCAAAGCTCCTACGATGAGCAGTTCTTC.

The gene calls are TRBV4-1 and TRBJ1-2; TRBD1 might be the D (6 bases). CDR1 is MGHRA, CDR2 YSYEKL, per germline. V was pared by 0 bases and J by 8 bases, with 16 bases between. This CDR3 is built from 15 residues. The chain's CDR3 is CASSQEGQGIGGYTF. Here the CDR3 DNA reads TGCGCCAGCAGCCAAGAAGGTCAGGGGATAGGCGGCTACACCTTC.

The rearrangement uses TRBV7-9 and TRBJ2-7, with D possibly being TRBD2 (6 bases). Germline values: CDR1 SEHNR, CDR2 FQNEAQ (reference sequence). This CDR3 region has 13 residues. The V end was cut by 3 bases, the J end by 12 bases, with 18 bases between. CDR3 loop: CASSFGSGEVLYF. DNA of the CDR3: TGTGCCAGCAGCTTTGGTAGCGGTGAAGTGCTGTACTTC.

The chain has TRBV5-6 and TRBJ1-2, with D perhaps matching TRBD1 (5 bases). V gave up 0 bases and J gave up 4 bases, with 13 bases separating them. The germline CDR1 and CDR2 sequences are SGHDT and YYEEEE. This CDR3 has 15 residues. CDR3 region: CASSLAGWRGYGYTF. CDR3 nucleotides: TGTGCCAGCAGCTTGGCCGGTTGGAGGGGCTATGGCTACACCTTC.

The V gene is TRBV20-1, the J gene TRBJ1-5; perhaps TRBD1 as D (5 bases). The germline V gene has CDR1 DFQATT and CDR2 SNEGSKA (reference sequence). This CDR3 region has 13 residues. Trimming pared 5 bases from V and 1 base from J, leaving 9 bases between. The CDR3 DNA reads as TGCAGTGCTGGGGGTAACAGCAATCAGCCCCAGCATTTT. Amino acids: CSAGGNSNQPQHF.

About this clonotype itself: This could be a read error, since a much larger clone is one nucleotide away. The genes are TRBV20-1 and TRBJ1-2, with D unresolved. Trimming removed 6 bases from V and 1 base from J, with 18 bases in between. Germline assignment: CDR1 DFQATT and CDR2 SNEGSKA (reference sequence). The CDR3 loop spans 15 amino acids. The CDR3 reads CSAKRPTDGNYGYTF. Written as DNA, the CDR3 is TGCAGTGCGAAACGTCCCACGGACGGTAACTATGGCTACACCTTC.

This chain's CDR3 is CASSGTGLFEEQYF. CDR3 DNA sequence: TGTGCCAGCAGTGGGACAGGTCTCTTCGAGGAGCAGTACTTC. This chain joins TRBV7-9 and TRBJ2-7; 8 bases align to TRBD1. The CDR3 consists of 14 residues. Germline loops: CDR1 SEHNR, CDR2 FQNEAQ (reference sequence). After removal of 6 bases from V and 7 bases from J, the junction contained 11 bases not matched to a gene.